The 10 T cell receptor beta chains below were found in one sample sequenced in a study of glioma-infiltrating T cells (dated by TCRdb to the mid-2010s). The instrument given in TCRdb is Illumina MiSeq. The iRepertoire nested amplicon-rescue multiplex PCR (arm-PCR) platform was used to amplify TCR alpha and beta CDR3 regions from RNA. TCRdb took the public reads, trimmed them with fastp at Q25, ran MiXCR for clone calling and kept in-frame beta chains. Each CDR3 protein gets just one entry, which takes the most common genes and DNA from the rows behind it. This sample has approximately 120,000 distinct CDR3 sequences in its table, and less than 30% of those were observed once. The leading ten clones occupy roughly 30% of the sample. The sequencing sample was made of glioma tissue, nonneoplastic brain tissue, or PBMCs (not recorded which). Receptor source: a human donor with low-grade glioma or glioblastoma, undergoing nonglioma brain surgery, or in good health (not recorded which).

There are many counts of this clonotype. V gene TRBV6-1 combines with J gene TRBJ2-7; TRBD1 agrees at 7 bases. This CDR3 has 14 residues. V shed 6 bases, J shed 1 base, and the junction held 6 bases outside the gene matches. CDR1 is MNHNS and CDR2 is SASEGT in the germline V gene. The CDR3 DNA is TGTGCCAGCAGCCCCGGGACAGTATCCTACGAGCAGTACTTC. Protein sequence: CASSPGTVSYEQYF.

This clonotype was observed at least ten times. This chain links TRBV6-6 with TRBJ2-1; D may match TRBD1 or TRBD2 (5 bases each). Germline CDR1 is MNHNY and CDR2 is SVGAGI (reference sequence). V was trimmed by 0 bases and J by 1 base, leaving 10 bases between them. The CDR3 runs 16 residues. Written as DNA, the CDR3 is TGTGCCAGCAGTTACTCGGGAGCAGGGTCCTACAATGAGCAGTTCTTC. Residues: CASSYSGAGSYNEQFF.

This clonotype was seen many times. The V and J genes are TRBV7-2 and TRBJ2-1; either TRBD1 or TRBD2 may fit D (5 bases each). CDR3 size: 15 residues. The V end was cut by 3 bases, the J end by 1 base, with 10 bases between. Germline V gene sequence: CDR1 SGHTA, CDR2 FQGNSA. The CDR3 spells CASSLGVGSYNEQFF. The DNA for the CDR3 is TGTGCCAGCAGCTTGGGGGTGGGGTCCTACAATGAGCAGTTCTTC.

In its sample, this clonotype was seen many times. J is TRBJ1-2 and V is TRBV5-1; 7 bases map to TRBD1. This CDR3 is 13 amino acids long. Germline assignment: CDR1 SGHRS and CDR2 YFSETQ. V lost 3 bases to trimming and J lost 8 bases; unmatched junction nucleotides: 7. The CDR3 DNA reads TGCGCCAGCAGCTCCTTGACAGGGAAGGGCTACACCTTC. Amino acid sequence: CASSSLTGKGYTF.

The V and J genes are TRBV5-6 and TRBJ2-6, with D possibly matching TRBD2 (5 bases). CDR3 length: 15 amino acids. Germline V lookup: CDR1 SGHDT, CDR2 YYEEEE. The V gene lost 1 base and the J gene lost 1 base, with 6 bases spanning the gap. Written as DNA, the CDR3 is TGTGCCAGCAGCTTGAGGACTTCTGGGGCCAACGTCCTGACTTTC. Translated, it gives CASSLRTSGANVLTF.

The sample holds many counts of this clonotype. The V gene is TRBV6-1, the J gene TRBJ1-1; D gene uncertain. Germline-derived CDR1 and CDR2 are MNHNS and SASEGT. This CDR3 has 10 residues. The V end lost 5 bases, the J end lost 7 bases, and 5 bases lay between the germline ends. CDR3 sequence reads: CASSLHEAFF. CDR3 nucleotides: TGTGCCAGCAGTTTACATGAAGCTTTCTTT.

There are many counts of this clonotype. The chain uses TRBV20-1 and TRBJ1-2; no firm D call. V was pared by 4 bases and J by 3 bases, with 15 bases between. Germline V gives CDR1 DFQATT, CDR2 SNEGSKA (reference sequence). CDR3 length equals 14 residues. In DNA form, the CDR3 reads TGCAGTGCTAAACCAGGCCTAGAGGACTATGGCTACACCTTC. It specifies CSAKPGLEDYGYTF.

In its sample, this clonotype was seen many times. This rearrangement joins TRBV29-1 to TRBJ1-1; 7 positions agree with TRBD1. This CDR3 contains 13 residues. V gave up 6 bases and J gave up 1 base; unmatched junction bases: 5. The V gene's germline CDR1 is SQVTM and CDR2 ANQGSEA. The CDR3 bases are TGCAGCGTAACCGGGACAGCGAACACTGAAGCTTTCTTT. Protein product: CSVTGTANTEAFF.

This sequence joins TRBV29-1 and TRBJ1-1; 9 bases are a match to TRBD1. Looked up from germline, CDR1 is SQVTM and CDR2 is ANQGSEA. After removal of 3 bases from V and 1 base from J, the junction contained 3 bases not matched to a gene. This CDR3 region has 14 residues. This CDR3 is CSVDTGGRNTEAFF. The CDR3 region has the DNA TGCAGCGTTGACACAGGGGGCAGGAACACTGAAGCTTTCTTT. The complete variable domain, with remaining parts taken from reference TRBV29-1 and TRBJ1-1, reads SAVISQKPSRDICQRGTSLTIQCQVDSQVTMMFWYRQQPGQSLTLIATANQGSEATYESGFVIDKFPISRPNLTFSTLTVSNMSPEDSSIYLCSVDTGGRNTEAFFGQGTRLTVV.

As concerns this clonotype: One base away lies a much larger clone, so this may be a sequencing read error. The genes are TRBV24-1 and TRBJ2-3; D may be TRBD1 or TRBD2 (5 bases each). The CDR3 runs to 16 residues. The V and J ends lost 3 bases and 7 bases respectively, with 19 bases between them. Germline assignment: CDR1 KGHDR and CDR2 SFDVKD. The CDR3 region is CATSDPGTSQSYTQYF. In DNA form, the CDR3 reads TGTGCCACCAGTGATCCTGGGACGTCTCAGTCCTATACGCAGTATTTT.